This T cell receptor (beta chain) was documented in a study of T cells after somatic rescue of genetic block (dated by TCRdb to the early 2020s). Background for the entire study: The study assessed how robust, over the long term, a T-cell system was when the system had developed through somatic rescue of a genetic block in T-cell development.

Note on this clone: Its antigen is currently not known. Qualities for individual bases were not recorded, and no much larger clone is one base off.

Libraries were constructed by the immunoSEQ multiplex PCR assay. The clones in this table, taken by TCRdb from immuneACCESS, are in-frame only. Not every clone is retained; where verified, under half of the shortfall comes from an unresolved V gene, and the cause of the rest is unknown. The sample includes tens of thousands of clones, with around 92% observed a single time. In total, the top ten clones hold around 3% of the sample. Including cysteine and phenylalanine, the CDR3 has 13 amino acids. The only DNA kept is the CDR3, 39 bases in frame from the first base. The V and J ends are trimmed by 4 bases and 3 bases, leaving 7 bases between them. Reading the germline V gene gives CDR1 SGHRS and CDR2 YFSETQ.

The sequence was collected from a man aged 35-49 years. Sequencing was done on a sample of peripheral blood mononuclear cells (PBMCs). The chain uses TRBV5-1 and TRBJ2-2; the D gene cannot be resolved reliably. Read as DNA, the sequence is TGCGCCAGCAGCCCCGCCGACACCGGGGAGCTGTTTTTT. Its protein is CASSPADTGELFF.